The T cell receptor (beta chain) under discussion was sequenced for a study of T cells in Graves' hyperthyroidism and ophthalmopathy. Findings and limits, study-wide: The model anticipated ophthalmopathy a median around six months pre-onset.

Notes on this clonotype: What it binds is unknown.

From RNA transcripts, TCR beta CDR3 regions were amplified. HTBI primers were employed in a first-round RT-PCR of the TCR CDR3. Each CDR3 protein gets one entry after TCRdb re-called the multiplex PCR reads with MiXCR. The table shows under 350,000 distinct CDR3 sequences, with over 15% occurring only once. Thyroid ultrasound and orbital computed tomography, with clinical symptoms and serum thyroxine and TRAb, informed diagnoses. The sequencing sample was made of blood. The origin of this receptor is a woman aged 60-75 years with Graves' ophthalmopathy.

This CDR3 reads CASRPGTSGGPTTGELFF. The CDR3 region has the DNA TGTGCCAGCAGGCCCGGGACTAGCGGGGGGCCGACCACCGGGGAGCTGTTTTTT. The V gene is TRBV5-4, the J gene TRBJ2-2; TRBD2 aligns across 15 bases. This CDR3 has 18 residues. Unmatched junction bases numbered 9, after V lost 5 bases and J lost 4 bases. Germline assignment: CDR1 SGHNT and CDR2 YYREEE (reference sequence).